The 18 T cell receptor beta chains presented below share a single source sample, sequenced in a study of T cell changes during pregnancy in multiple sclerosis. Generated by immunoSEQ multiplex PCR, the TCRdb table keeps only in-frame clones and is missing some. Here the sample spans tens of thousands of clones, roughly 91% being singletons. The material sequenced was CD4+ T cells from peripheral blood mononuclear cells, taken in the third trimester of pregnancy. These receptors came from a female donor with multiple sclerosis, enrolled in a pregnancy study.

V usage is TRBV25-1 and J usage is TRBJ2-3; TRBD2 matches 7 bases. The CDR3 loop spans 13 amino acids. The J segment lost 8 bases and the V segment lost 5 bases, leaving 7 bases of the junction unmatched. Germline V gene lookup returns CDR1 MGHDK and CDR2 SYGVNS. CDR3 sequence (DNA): TGTGCCAGCAGTTACGGTTCGGGAGGTACGCAGTATTTT. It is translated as CASSYGSGGTQYF.

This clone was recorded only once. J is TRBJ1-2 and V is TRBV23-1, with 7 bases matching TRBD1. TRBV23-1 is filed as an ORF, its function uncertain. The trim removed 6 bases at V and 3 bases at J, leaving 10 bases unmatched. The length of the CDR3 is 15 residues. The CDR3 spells CASSQGEDNYYGYTF. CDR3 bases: TGCGCCAGCAGCCAGGGGGAGGACAACTACTATGGCTACACCTTC.

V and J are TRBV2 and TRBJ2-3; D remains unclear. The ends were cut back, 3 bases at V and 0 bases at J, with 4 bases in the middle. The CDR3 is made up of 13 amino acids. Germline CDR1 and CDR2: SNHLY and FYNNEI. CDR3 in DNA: TGTGCCAGCAGTGACGAGAGCACAGATACGCAGTATTTT. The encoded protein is CASSDESTDTQYF.

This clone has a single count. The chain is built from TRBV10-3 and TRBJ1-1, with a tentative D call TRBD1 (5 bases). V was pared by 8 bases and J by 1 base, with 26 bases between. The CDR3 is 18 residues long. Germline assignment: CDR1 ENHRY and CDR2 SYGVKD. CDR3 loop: CAIGRRGGQSGKNTEAFF. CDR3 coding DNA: TGTGCCATCGGACGGAGGGGCGGGCAGTCCGGGAAGAACACTGAAGCTTTCTTT.

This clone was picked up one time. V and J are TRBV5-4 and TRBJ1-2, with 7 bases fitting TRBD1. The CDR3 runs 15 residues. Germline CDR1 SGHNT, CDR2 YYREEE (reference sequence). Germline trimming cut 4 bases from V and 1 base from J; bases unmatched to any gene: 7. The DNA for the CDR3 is TGTGCCAGCAGCCGGGGGGGACAGCTTAACTATGGCTACACCTTC. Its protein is CASSRGGQLNYGYTF. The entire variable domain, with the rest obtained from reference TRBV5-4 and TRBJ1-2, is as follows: ETGVTQSPTHLIKTRGQQVTLRCSSQSGHNTVSWYQQALGQGPQFIFQYYREEENGRGNFPPRFSGLQFPNYSSELNVNALELDDSALYLCASSRGGQLNYGYTFGSGTRLTVV.

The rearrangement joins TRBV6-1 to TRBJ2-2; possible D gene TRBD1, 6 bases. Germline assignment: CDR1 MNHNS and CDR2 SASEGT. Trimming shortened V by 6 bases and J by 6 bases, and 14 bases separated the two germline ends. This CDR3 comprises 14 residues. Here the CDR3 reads CASRPQGLAGELFF. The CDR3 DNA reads TGTGCCAGCAGACCCCAGGGGCTAGCCGGGGAGCTGTTTTTT.

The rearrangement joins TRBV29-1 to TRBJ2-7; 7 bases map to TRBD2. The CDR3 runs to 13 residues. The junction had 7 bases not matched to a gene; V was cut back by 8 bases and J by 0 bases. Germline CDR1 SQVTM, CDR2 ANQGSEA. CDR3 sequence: CSMTSRNSYEQYF. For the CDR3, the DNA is TGCAGCATGACTAGCAGAAACTCCTACGAGCAGTACTTC.

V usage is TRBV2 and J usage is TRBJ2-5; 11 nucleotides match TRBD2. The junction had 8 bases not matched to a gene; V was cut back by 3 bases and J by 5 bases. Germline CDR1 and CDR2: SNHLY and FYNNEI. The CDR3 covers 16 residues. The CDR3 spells CASSEHSGGAVETQYF. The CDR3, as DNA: TGTGCCAGCAGTGAGCATAGCGGGGGGGCGGTTGAGACCCAGTACTTC.

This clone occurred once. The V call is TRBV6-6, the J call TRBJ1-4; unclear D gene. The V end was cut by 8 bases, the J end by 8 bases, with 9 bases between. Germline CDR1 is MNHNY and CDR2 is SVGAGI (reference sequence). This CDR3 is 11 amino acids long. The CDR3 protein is CASGRGEKLFF. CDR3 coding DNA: TGTGCCAGCGGCAGAGGGGAAAAACTGTTTTTT.

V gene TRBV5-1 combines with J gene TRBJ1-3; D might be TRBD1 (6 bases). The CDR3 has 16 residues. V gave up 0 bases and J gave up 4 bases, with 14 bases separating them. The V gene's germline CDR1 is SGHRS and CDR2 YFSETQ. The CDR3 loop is CASSLAATGSGNTIYF. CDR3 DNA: TGCGCCAGCAGCTTGGCCGCTACAGGGTCGGGAAACACCATATATTTT.

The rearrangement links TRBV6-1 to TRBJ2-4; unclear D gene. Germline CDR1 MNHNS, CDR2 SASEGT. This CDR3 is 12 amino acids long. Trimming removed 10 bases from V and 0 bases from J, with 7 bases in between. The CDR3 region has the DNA TGTGCCACCCAACTAGCCAAAAACATTCAGTACTTC. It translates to CATQLAKNIQYF.

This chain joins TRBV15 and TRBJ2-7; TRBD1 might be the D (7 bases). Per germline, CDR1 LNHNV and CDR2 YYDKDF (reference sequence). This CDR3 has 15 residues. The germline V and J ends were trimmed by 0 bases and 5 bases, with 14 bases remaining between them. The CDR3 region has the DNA TGTGCCACCAGCAGAGAAGGAGGGGGCTTCGACGAGCAGTACTTC. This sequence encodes CATSREGGGFDEQYF.

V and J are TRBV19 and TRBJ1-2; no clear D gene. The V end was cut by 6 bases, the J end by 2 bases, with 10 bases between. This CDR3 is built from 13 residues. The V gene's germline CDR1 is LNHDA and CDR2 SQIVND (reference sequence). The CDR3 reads CASREAGNYGYTF. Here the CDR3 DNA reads TGTGCCAGTAGGGAGGCGGGGAACTATGGCTACACCTTC.

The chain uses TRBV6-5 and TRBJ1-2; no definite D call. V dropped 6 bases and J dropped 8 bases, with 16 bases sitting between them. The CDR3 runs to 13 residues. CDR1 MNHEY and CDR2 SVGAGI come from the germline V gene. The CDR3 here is CASRDGSWKGYTF. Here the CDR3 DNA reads TGTGCCAGCAGGGACGGGAGCTGGAAAGGCTACACCTTC.

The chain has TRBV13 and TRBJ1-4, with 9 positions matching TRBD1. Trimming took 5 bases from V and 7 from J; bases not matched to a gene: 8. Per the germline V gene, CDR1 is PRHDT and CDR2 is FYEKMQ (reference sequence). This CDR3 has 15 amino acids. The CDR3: CASSPGTGLGEKLFF. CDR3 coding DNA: TGTGCCAGCAGCCCCGGGACAGGGTTAGGTGAAAAACTGTTTTTT.

As DNA, the CDR3 is TGTGCCAGCAGCGAAAGGACATCGAATCAGCCCCAGCATTTT. Translation: CASSERTSNQPQHF. The V call is TRBV2, the J call TRBJ1-5, with a tentative D call TRBD1 (5 bases). The V gene's germline CDR1 is SNHLY and CDR2 FYNNEI. The CDR3 covers 14 residues. The V end lost 6 bases, the J end lost 4 bases, and 13 bases lay between the germline ends.

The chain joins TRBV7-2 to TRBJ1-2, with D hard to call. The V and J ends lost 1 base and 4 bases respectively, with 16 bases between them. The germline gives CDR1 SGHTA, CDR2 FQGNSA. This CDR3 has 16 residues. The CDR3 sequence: CASSLGGGRAGYGYTF. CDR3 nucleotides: TGTGCCAGCAGCTTAGGCGGAGGCCGCGCTGGCTATGGCTACACCTTC.

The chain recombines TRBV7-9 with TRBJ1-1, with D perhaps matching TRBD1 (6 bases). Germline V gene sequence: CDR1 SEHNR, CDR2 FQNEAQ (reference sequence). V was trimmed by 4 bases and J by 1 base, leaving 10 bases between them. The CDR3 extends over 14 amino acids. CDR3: CASSSRGGNTEAFF. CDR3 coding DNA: TGTGCCAGCAGCTCGCGAGGGGGGAACACTGAAGCTTTCTTT.